These 21 T cell receptor beta chains share one sample of origin, sequenced in a study of blood T cells in healthy people across ages. The use of a sample-barcoded 5' primer and a J-beta primer mix characterized a second PCR of about 7 to 12 cycles. TCRdb re-analysed the 5' RACE reads in MiXCR, keeping a single row per CDR3 protein. Of over 600,000 distinct CDR3 sequences in the sample, around 50% were seen once. Sample: blood. The receptors derive from a man older than 75 in good health.

The chain has TRBV30 and TRBJ1-5; a weak D match, TRBD1 (6 bases). CDR1 is GTSNPN and CDR2 is SVGIG in the germline V gene (reference sequence). There are 14 residues in the CDR3. The ends were cut back, 2 bases at V and 5 bases at J, with 13 bases in the middle. CDR3 residues: CAWSSGQNHQPQHF. DNA for the CDR3: TGTGCCTGGAGTTCCGGACAGAACCATCAGCCCCAGCATTTT.

The chain couples TRBV2 to TRBJ2-1, with D tentatively TRBD1 (6 bases). The J call is doubtful: the DNA matches TRBJ2-7 better. Germline CDR1 SNHLY, CDR2 FYNNEI. This CDR3 contains 13 residues. CDR3 coding DNA: TGTGCCAGCAACGGACAGCCCTACAATGAGCAGTACTTC. Amino acids: CASNGQPYNEQYF.

The gene calls are TRBV3-1 and TRBJ2-1; no clear D. The CDR3 length is 15 residues. Germline V lookup: CDR1 LGHDT, CDR2 YNNKEL (reference sequence). V was trimmed by 0 bases and J by 8 bases, leaving 14 bases between them. The CDR3 DNA reads as TGTGCCAGCAGCCAAGATTTAACTCCGGGTCATGAGCAGTTCTTC. Its translation is CASSQDLTPGHEQFF.

This clonotype turned up a few times. The genes are TRBV7-9 and TRBJ2-1; D is undetermined. CDR1 SEHNR and CDR2 FQNEAQ come from the germline V gene (reference sequence). The CDR3 is 17 residues long. The V gene lost 5 bases and the J gene lost 2 bases, with 19 bases spanning the gap. DNA for the CDR3: TGTGCCAGCAGCCCTGTGCTCGAACTCAGCCCCTACAATGAGCAGTTCTTC. Translation: CASSPVLELSPYNEQFF.

Only a few counts were recorded for this clonotype. The CDR3 region is CASSLHRDEQYF. In DNA form, the CDR3 reads TGTGCCAGCAGCTTACACAGGGACGAGCAGTACTTC. The chain has TRBV7-9 and TRBJ2-7; possible D gene TRBD1, 6 bases. V gave up 2 bases and J gave up 5 bases, with 7 bases separating them. This CDR3 spans 12 amino acids. Germline V gene lookup returns CDR1 SEHNR and CDR2 FQNEAQ (reference sequence).

V gene TRBV15 combines with J gene TRBJ2-7; 10 nucleotides agree with TRBD2. The CDR3 covers 19 residues. Per germline, CDR1 LNHNV and CDR2 YYDKDF (reference sequence). The trim removed 0 bases at V and 0 bases at J, leaving 11 bases unmatched. CDR3 sequence (DNA): TGTGCCACCAGCAGAGATAAAGTACTAGCGGGGTCCAGCTCCTACGAGCAGTACTTC. Its protein is CATSRDKVLAGSSSYEQYF.

This chain uses TRBV20-1 with TRBJ2-7, with D maybe TRBD2 (6 bases). Germline V gene lookup returns CDR1 DFQATT and CDR2 SNEGSKA (reference sequence). V was clipped by 0 bases and J by 6 bases, with 15 bases between them. The length of the CDR3 is 14 residues. The CDR3 DNA sequence: TGCAGTGCTAGAGATCCAGGCGGGACCTGCGAGCAGTACTTC. It specifies CSARDPGGTCEQYF.

The chain uses TRBV2 and TRBJ2-2; TRBD2 might be the D (6 bases). The V end was cut by 4 bases, the J end by 4 bases, with 16 bases between. This CDR3 region has 16 residues. Germline V CDR1 and CDR2: SNHLY, FYNNEI. The CDR3: CASSGGTQIGTGELFF. The DNA for the CDR3 is TGTGCCAGCAGTGGGGGGACTCAAATTGGCACCGGGGAGCTGTTTTTT.

This clonotype was observed a few times. The chain uses TRBV7-9 and TRBJ2-3; 7 bases fit TRBD1. This CDR3 is 15 amino acids long. Germline V lookup: CDR1 SEHNR, CDR2 FQNEAQ (reference sequence). Losses at the gene ends were 5 bases for V and 2 bases for J; bases not matched to a gene: 7. Here the CDR3 reads CASSLRTGFTDTQYF. CDR3 DNA: TGTGCCAGCAGCCTACGGACAGGATTCACAGATACGCAGTATTTT.

This chain's CDR3 is CASSQDGLGTQETQYF. The CDR3 DNA follows: TGCGCCAGCAGCCAGGATGGGTTAGGAACCCAAGAGACCCAGTACTTC. The rearrangement links TRBV4-1 to TRBJ2-5; the D is unclear. The CDR3 has 16 amino acids. In germline, CDR1 is MGHRA, CDR2 YSYEKL. V lost 3 bases and J lost 1, with 15 bases in between.

This rearrangement joins TRBV5-1 to TRBJ2-3; D not resolved. Germline values: CDR1 SGHRS, CDR2 YFSETQ. V was trimmed by 3 bases and J by 2 bases, leaving 10 bases between them. This CDR3 contains 14 residues. CDR3 nucleotides: TGCGCCAGCAGCTACCCTTACCCCACAGATACGCAGTATTTT. It yields the protein CASSYPYPTDTQYF. Drawing the rest from reference TRBV5-1 and TRBJ2-3, the complete variable domain is KAGVTQTPRYLIKTRGQQVTLSCSPISGHRSVSWYQQTPGQGLQFLFEYFSETQRNKGNFPGRFSGRQFSNSRSEMNVSTLELGDSALYLCASSYPYPTDTQYFGPGTRLTVL.

The genes are TRBV6-2 or TRBV6-3 and TRBJ2-3, with 9 bases aligning to TRBD2. The CDR3 length is 15 residues. Germline V CDR1 and CDR2: MNHEY, SVGEGT. With V trimmed by 2 bases and J by 8 bases, 8 bases remained unmatched. CDR3 DNA: TGTGCCAGCAGTTACGAGTTAGCGGGAGCAGGTACGCAGTATTTT. Its protein product is CASSYELAGAGTQYF.

The V call is TRBV7-9, the J call TRBJ1-2; D not certain. Germline CDR1 reads SEHNR; CDR2 reads FQNEAQ (reference sequence). V dropped 4 bases and J dropped 2 bases, with 14 bases sitting between them. CDR3 length: 15 residues. The CDR3 sequence is CASSSGPTGNYGYTF. Here the CDR3 DNA reads TGTGCCAGCAGCTCGGGCCCGACGGGAAACTATGGCTACACCTTC.

This sequence joins TRBV20-1 and TRBJ2-7; D is undetermined. The CDR3 length is 15 residues. Germline V gene sequence: CDR1 DFQATT, CDR2 SNEGSKA (reference sequence). Trimming removed 1 base from V and 7 bases from J, with 20 bases in between. Written as DNA, the CDR3 is TGCAGTGCTAGAGCAGACCCACCGGTAGGTTATGAGCAGTACTTC. It encodes CSARADPPVGYEQYF.

The chain has TRBV5-1 and TRBJ2-7; D is uncertain. Trimming removed 4 bases at V and 0 bases at J, with 14 bases between. This CDR3 contains 15 residues. Germline V gives CDR1 SGHRS, CDR2 YFSETQ. The DNA of the CDR3 is TGCGCCAGCAGCCTTAGACGGAGTTCCTCCTACGAGCAGTACTTC. Amino acids: CASSLRRSSSYEQYF.

This chain connects TRBV20-1 to TRBJ1-5, with TRBD1 identical over 7 bases. This CDR3 is built from 14 residues. The junction had 7 bases not matched to a gene; V was cut back by 5 bases and J by 3 bases. From germline, CDR1 is DFQATT and CDR2 SNEGSKA (reference sequence). The CDR3 loop is CSAGGQAYNQPQHF. DNA of the CDR3: TGCAGTGCTGGAGGACAGGCGTACAATCAGCCCCAGCATTTT.

This clonotype came up a few times. This chain links TRBV6-1 with TRBJ2-2; no clear D gene. The CDR3 length is 12 residues. The V gene lost 1 base and the J gene lost 8 bases, with 5 bases spanning the gap. Germline V gene data show CDR1 as MNHNS and CDR2 as SASEGT. The CDR3 loop is CASSEVVGELFF. The CDR3 DNA follows: TGTGCCAGCAGTGAAGTTGTGGGGGAGCTGTTTTTT.

The chain employs TRBV5-1 and TRBJ1-4; a weak D match, TRBD1 (6 bases). CDR3 length equals 15 residues. Looked up from germline, CDR1 is SGHRS and CDR2 is YFSETQ. V dropped 1 base and J dropped 4 bases, with 11 bases sitting between them. The CDR3 is CASSLSRGYNEKLFF. DNA for the CDR3: TGCGCCAGCAGCTTGTCGAGGGGGTATAATGAAAAACTGTTTTTT.

V gene TRBV20-1 combines with J gene TRBJ2-4, with D perhaps TRBD2 (5 bases). The CDR3 totals 12 residues. Trimming pared 6 bases from V and 15 bases from J, leaving 21 bases between. CDR1 and CDR2 from the germline V gene are DFQATT and SNEGSKA (reference sequence). The CDR3 region is CSAATLQRERYF. For the CDR3, the DNA is TGCAGTGCGGCGACTCTGCAAAGGGAGCGGTACTTC.

This clonotype was counted a few times. The chain recombines TRBV24-1 with TRBJ2-1; TRBD1 aligns across 10 bases. J gave up 6 bases and V 2 bases, and 6 bases lay outside the gene matches. Per the germline V gene, CDR1 is KGHDR and CDR2 is SFDVKD. The CDR3 runs to 16 residues. The CDR3 protein is CATSDSDRGRSNEQFF. Written as DNA, the CDR3 is TGTGCCACCAGTGATTCCGACAGGGGGCGGTCCAATGAGCAGTTCTTC.

This chain uses TRBV6-2 or TRBV6-3 with TRBJ2-5, with D possibly being TRBD1 or TRBD2 (5 bases each). The V end lost 5 bases, the J end lost 1 base, and 17 bases lay between the germline ends. The CDR3 extends over 16 amino acids. Germline V gene sequence: CDR1 MNHEY, CDR2 SVGEGT. The CDR3 nucleotides are TGTGCCAGCAGTCGACCGGGACGGCCACTCCAAGAGACCCAGTACTTC. Residues: CASSRPGRPLQETQYF.